These T cell receptor beta chains were read from a single sample in a study of T cell responses to AZD1222 COVID-19 vaccine. The table came from immunoSEQ multiplex PCR; TCRdb's copy has only in-frame clones and leaves some out. The sample carries about 79,000 clones, around 90% recorded once. This sample comprised peripheral blood, obtained on day 0 of MenACWY control vaccination. The receptor set was obtained from an adult in good health. Both conserved end residues are trimmed from each CDR3. Clone size appears in some rows only: once, few, many, or a class for an expanded clone.

clone_size	v_call	j_call	cdr3_aa
.	TRBV7-2	TRBJ2-1	ASSLISGSPYNEQF
.	TRBV28	TRBJ1-1	ASSPTAPINTEAF
.	TRBV12-5	TRBJ2-3	ASAANADTQY
.	TRBV3-1/TRBV3-2	TRBJ2-1	ASSLRGLAGIGNEQF
.	TRBV7-3	TRBJ1-4	ASSASANPNEKLF
.	TRBV28	TRBJ1-2	ASSPYHIQGNGYT
once	TRBV7-9	TRBJ1-5	ASSKTGSPNQPQH
.	TRBV14	TRBJ2-3	ASSQGTALFSTDTQY
.	TRBV7-6	TRBJ1-5	ASSLPGQPQH
.	TRBV4-3	TRBJ1-2	ASSQQRTGHYGYT
.	TRBV25-1	TRBJ2-3	ASSEYRDGNTDTQY
.	TRBV6-5	TRBJ1-2	ASSYSNLGIRGYT
.	TRBV6-5	TRBJ1-5	ASSLGGPNQPQH
.	TRBV9	TRBJ2-2	ASSDGAGENTGELF
.	TRBV5-6	TRBJ2-7	ASSLHYEQY
.	TRBV5-6	TRBJ2-2	ASSWLAGVSTGELF
.	TRBV12-3/TRBV12-4	TRBJ2-1	ASSYVSYNEQF
once	TRBV6-5	TRBJ1-4	ASSSRGGYEKLF
.	TRBV7-2	TRBJ2-7	ASSDSGVRSYEQY
.	TRBV7-6	TRBJ2-3	ASSRGLSGMTDTQY
.	TRBV6-5	TRBJ1-4	ASSYKWTPTNEKLF
.	TRBV10-3	TRBJ2-3	AIGTSGPDTQY
.	TRBV14	TRBJ1-6	ASSSTTGSNSPLH
.	TRBV5-1	TRBJ2-2	ASSVGTANTGELF
.	TRBV6-5	TRBJ1-6	ASSLQGYGNSPLH
.	TRBV3-1/TRBV3-2	TRBJ1-4	ASSQVTGTNEKLF
.	TRBV27	TRBJ1-4	ASSLGRLLNEKLF
.	TRBV10-3	TRBJ2-2	AISESAGGPGELF
.	TRBV6-2/TRBV6-3	TRBJ1-2	ASSDGQGPYGYT
.	TRBV30	TRBJ1-1	AWDSVGNTEAF
once	TRBV7-9	TRBJ2-3	ASGGLAGSGRGTDTQY
.	TRBV7-3	TRBJ2-1	ASSPTGGNEQF
.	TRBV4-1	TRBJ2-2	ASSQPGTSGSRLF
.	TRBV7-8	TRBJ1-3	ASSPQGSGNTIY
.	TRBV20-1	TRBJ1-5	SASRSNQPQH
.	TRBV6-5	TRBJ1-5	ASRPTGAQQPQH
.	TRBV19	TRBJ1-5	ASSSLRTIQPQH
.	TRBV7-2	TRBJ2-5	ASSRGREETQY
.	TRBV30	TRBJ2-7	AWNRGSYEQY
.	TRBV19	TRBJ1-6	ASSISPWGNSPLH
.	TRBV24-1	TRBJ2-3	ATSQGILSTDTQY
.	TRBV19	TRBJ2-3	ASRRTSGIIQQLTDTQY
.	TRBV6-5	TRBJ1-2	ASRMGQYVHGYT
.	TRBV3-1/TRBV3-2	TRBJ2-3	ASSPLGVAGPADTQY
.	TRBV3-1/TRBV3-2	TRBJ1-6	ASSQGGGVANSPLH
.	TRBV29-1	TRBJ2-5	SVRGEETQY
.	TRBV13	TRBJ2-2	ASIRGDRGITSSGELF
.	TRBV28	TRBJ2-1	ASSFKGQGYNEQF
.	TRBV10-3	TRBJ2-7	AIGTPSYEQY
.	TRBV2	TRBJ2-2	ASDGQGVTGELF
.	TRBV11-2	TRBJ1-3	ASSKGQGVAGNTIY
once	TRBV9	TRBJ2-1	ASSPSMGGPYNEQF
.	TRBV5-6	TRBJ1-5	ASSPEGGNQPQH
.	TRBV19	TRBJ1-6	ASTNRDPWIPLH
.	TRBV9	TRBJ2-3	ASSVGLARRVN